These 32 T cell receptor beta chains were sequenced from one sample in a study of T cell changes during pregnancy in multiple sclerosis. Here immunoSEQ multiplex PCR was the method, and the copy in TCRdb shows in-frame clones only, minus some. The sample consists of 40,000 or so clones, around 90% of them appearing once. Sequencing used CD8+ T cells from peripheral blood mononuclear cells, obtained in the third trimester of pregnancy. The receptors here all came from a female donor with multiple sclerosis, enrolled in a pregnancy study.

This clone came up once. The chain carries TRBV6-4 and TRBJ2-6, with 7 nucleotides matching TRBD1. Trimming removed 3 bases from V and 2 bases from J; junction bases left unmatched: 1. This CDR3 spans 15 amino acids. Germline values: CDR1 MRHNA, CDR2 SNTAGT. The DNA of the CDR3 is TGTGCCAGCAGTGAAGGGGGCGCTGGGGCCAACGTCCTGACTTTC. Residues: CASSEGGAGANVLTF.

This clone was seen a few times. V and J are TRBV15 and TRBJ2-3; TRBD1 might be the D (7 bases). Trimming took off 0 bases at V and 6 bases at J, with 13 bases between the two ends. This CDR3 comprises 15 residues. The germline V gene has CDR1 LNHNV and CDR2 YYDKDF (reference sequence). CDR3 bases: TGTGCCACCAGCAGAGACAGGGGGGCCGCGGATACGCAGTATTTT. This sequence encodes CATSRDRGAADTQYF.

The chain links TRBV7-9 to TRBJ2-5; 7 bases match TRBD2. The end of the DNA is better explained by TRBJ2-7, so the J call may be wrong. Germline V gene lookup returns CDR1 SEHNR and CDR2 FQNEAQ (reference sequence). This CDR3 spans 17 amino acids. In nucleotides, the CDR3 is TGTGCCAGCAGCACTCCTCGGGACTACCCCGACCTCGGCGAGCAGTACTTC. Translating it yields CASSTPRDYPDLGEQYF.

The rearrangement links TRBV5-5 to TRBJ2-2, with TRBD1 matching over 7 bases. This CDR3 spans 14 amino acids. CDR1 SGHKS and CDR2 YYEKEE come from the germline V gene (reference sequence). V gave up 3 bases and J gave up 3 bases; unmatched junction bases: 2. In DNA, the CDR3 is TGTGCCAGCAGCTGGGGACAGCACACCGGGGAGCTGTTTTTT. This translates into CASSWGQHTGELFF.

This CDR3 is CASSQEDSQGRYGYTF. The CDR3 nucleotides are TGCGCCAGCAGCCAAGAGGACAGCCAAGGGCGCTATGGCTACACCTTC. The gene calls are TRBV4-1 and TRBJ1-2; maybe TRBD1 (6 bases). The V gene's germline CDR1 is MGHRA and CDR2 YSYEKL. This CDR3 has 16 residues. The V end was cut by 0 bases, the J end by 4 bases, with 15 bases between.

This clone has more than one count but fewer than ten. The CDR3 DNA reads as TGTGCCAGCAGTATGACACGAGGGGGCGCTGAAAAACTGTTTTTT. It specifies CASSMTRGGAEKLFF. The chain carries TRBV27 and TRBJ1-4, with 7 bases fitting TRBD1. Germline lookup yields CDR1 MNHEY and CDR2 SMNVEV (reference sequence). V gave up 5 bases and J gave up 7 bases; unmatched junction bases: 10. CDR3 length equals 15 residues.

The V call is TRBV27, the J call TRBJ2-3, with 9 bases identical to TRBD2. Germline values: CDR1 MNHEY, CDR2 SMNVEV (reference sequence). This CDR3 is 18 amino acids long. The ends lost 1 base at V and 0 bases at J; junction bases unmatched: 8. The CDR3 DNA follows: TGTGCCAGCAGTTTATTGGCGCGGGGGGGGCCTAGCACAGATACGCAGTATTTT. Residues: CASSLLARGGPSTDTQYF.

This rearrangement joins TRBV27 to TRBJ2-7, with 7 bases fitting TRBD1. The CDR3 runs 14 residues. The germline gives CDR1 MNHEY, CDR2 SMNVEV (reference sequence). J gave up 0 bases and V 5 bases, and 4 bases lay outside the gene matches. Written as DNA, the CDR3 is TGTGCCAGCAGTATACGGGACAGCTCCTACGAGCAGTACTTC. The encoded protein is CASSIRDSSYEQYF.

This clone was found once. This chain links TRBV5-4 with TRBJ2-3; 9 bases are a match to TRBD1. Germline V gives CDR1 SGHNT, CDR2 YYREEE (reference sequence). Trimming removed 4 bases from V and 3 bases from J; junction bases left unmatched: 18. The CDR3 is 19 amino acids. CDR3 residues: CASSTPGPVTGGFTDTQYF. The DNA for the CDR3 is TGTGCCAGCAGCACGCCGGGTCCGGTGACAGGGGGTTTTACAGATACGCAGTATTTT.

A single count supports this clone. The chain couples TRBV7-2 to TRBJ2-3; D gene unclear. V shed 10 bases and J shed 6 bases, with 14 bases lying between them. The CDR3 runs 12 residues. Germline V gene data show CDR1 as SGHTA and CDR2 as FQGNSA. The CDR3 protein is CATQARLDTQYF. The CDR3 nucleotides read TGTGCCACCCAAGCCCGATTGGATACGCAGTATTTT.

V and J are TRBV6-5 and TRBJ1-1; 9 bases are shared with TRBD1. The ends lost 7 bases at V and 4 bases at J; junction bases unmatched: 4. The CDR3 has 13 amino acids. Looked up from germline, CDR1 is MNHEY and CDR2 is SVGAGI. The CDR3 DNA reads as TGTGCCAGCAATACACAGGGGGCCACTGAAGCTTTCTTT. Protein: CASNTQGATEAFF.

Here the CDR3 DNA reads TGTGCCAGCAGTCCAGCGGACAGGGTCTCCTACAATGAGCAGTTCTTC. Translation gives CASSPADRVSYNEQFF. V is TRBV28 and J is TRBJ2-1; TRBD1 agrees at 8 bases. Germline V gene sequence: CDR1 MDHEN, CDR2 SYDVKM. The CDR3 covers 16 residues. V trimming: 5 bases; J trimming: 0 bases; junction bases outside the gene matches: 6. Filled out from reference TRBV28 and TRBJ2-1, the complete variable domain reads DVKVTQSSRYLVKRTGEKVFLECVQDMDHENMFWYRQDPGLGLRLIYFSYDVKMKEKGDIPEGYSVSREKKERFSLILESASTNQTSMYLCASSPADRVSYNEQFFGPGTRLTVL.

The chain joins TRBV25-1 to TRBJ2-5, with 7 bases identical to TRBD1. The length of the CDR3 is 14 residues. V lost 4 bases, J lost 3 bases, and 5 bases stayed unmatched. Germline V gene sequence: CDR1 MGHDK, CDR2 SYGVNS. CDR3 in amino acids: CASSGTGAEETQYF. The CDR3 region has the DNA TGTGCCAGCAGTGGTACAGGGGCAGAAGAGACCCAGTACTTC.

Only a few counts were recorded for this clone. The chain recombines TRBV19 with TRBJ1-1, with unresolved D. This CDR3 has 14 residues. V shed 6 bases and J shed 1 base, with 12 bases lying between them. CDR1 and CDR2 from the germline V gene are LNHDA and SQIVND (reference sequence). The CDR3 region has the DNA TGTGCCAGTAGGGTGTACGCGGGGAACACTGAAGCTTTCTTT. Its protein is CASRVYAGNTEAFF.

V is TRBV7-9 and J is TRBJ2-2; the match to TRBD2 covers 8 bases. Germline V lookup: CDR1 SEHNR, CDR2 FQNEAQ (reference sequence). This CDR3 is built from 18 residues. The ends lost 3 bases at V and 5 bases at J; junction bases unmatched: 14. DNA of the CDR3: TGTGCCAGCAGCTTCTCCGGGGGGGCTGCCGTAGGGACCGGGGAGCTGTTTTTT. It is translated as CASSFSGGAAVGTGELFF.

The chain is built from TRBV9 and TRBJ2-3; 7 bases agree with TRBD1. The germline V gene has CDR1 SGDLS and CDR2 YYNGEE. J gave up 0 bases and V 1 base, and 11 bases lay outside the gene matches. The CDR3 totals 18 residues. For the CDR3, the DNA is TGTGCCAGCAGCGTACCCTCTGGGGACAGTCCTAGCACAGATACGCAGTATTTT. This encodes CASSVPSGDSPSTDTQYF.

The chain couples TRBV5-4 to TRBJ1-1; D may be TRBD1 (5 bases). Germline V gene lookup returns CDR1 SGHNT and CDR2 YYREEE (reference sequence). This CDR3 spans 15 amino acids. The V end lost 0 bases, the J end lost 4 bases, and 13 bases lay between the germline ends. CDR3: CASSLEWGGGTEAFF. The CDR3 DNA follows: TGTGCCAGCAGCTTGGAGTGGGGGGGAGGCACTGAAGCTTTCTTT.

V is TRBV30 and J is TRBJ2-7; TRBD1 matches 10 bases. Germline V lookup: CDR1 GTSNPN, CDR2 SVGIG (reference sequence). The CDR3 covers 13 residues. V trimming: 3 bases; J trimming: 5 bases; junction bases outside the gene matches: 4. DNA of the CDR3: TGTGCCTGGAGCCGACAGGGGGCCAACGAGCAGTACTTC. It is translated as CAWSRQGANEQYF.

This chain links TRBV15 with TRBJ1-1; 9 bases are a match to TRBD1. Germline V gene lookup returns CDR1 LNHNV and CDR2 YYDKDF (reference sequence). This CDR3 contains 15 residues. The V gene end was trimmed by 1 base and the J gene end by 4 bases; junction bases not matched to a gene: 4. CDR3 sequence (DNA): TGTGCCACCAGCAGAGGACAGGGGGTTGGCACTGAAGCTTTCTTT. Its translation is CATSRGQGVGTEAFF.

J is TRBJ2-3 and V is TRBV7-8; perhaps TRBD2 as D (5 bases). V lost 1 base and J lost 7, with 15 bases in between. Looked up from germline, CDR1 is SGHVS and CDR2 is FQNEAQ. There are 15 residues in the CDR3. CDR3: CASSLGEGIIYTQYF. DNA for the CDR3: TGTGCCAGCAGCTTAGGAGAGGGAATCATTTATACGCAGTATTTT. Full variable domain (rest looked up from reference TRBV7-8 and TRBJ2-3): GAGVSQSPRYKVAKRGQDVALRCDPISGHVSLFWYQQALGQGPEFLTYFQNEAQLDKSGLPSDRFFAERPEGSVSTLKIQRTQQEDSAVYLCASSLGEGIIYTQYFGPGTRLTVL.

The CDR3 spells CASSRTGQNQPQHF. CDR3 sequence (DNA): TGTGCCAGCAGCCGGACAGGCCAGAATCAGCCCCAGCATTTT. V is TRBV9 and J is TRBJ1-5; 7 bases align to TRBD1. Germline V gives CDR1 SGDLS, CDR2 YYNGEE. This CDR3 has 14 amino acids. V shed 4 bases, J shed 4 bases, and the junction held 5 bases outside the gene matches. Together with reference TRBV9 and TRBJ1-5, the CDR3 gives the full variable domain: DSGVTQTPKHLITATGQRVTLRCSPRSGDLSVYWYQQSLDQGLQFLIQYYNGEERAKGNILERFSAQQFPDLHSELNLSSLELGDSALYFCASSRTGQNQPQHFGDGTRLSIL.

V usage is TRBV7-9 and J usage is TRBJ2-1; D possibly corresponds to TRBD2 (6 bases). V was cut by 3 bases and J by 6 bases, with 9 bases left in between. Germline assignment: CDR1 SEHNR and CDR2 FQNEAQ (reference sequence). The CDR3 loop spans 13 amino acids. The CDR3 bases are TGTGCCAGCAGCTTGGGGGAGGTCAATGAGCAGTTCTTC. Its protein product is CASSLGEVNEQFF. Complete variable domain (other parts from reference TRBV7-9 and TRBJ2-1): DTGVSQNPRHKITKRGQNVTFRCDPISEHNRLYWYRQTLGQGPEFLTYFQNEAQLEKSRLLSDRFSAERPKGSFSTLEIQRTEQGDSAMYLCASSLGEVNEQFFGPGTRLTVL.

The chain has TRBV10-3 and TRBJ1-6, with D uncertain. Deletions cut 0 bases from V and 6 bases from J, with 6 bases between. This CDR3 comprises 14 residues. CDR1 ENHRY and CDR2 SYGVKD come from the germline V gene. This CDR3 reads CAISESNGNSPLHF. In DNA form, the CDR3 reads TGTGCCATCAGTGAGTCTAACGGTAATTCACCCCTCCACTTT.

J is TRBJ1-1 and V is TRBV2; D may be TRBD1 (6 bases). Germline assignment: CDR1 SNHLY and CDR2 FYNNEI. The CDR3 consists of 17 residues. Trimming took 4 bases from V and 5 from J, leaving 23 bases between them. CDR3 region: CASSATGIGFDWTEAFF. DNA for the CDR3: TGTGCCAGCAGTGCTACAGGGATTGGATTCGATTGGACTGAAGCTTTCTTT.

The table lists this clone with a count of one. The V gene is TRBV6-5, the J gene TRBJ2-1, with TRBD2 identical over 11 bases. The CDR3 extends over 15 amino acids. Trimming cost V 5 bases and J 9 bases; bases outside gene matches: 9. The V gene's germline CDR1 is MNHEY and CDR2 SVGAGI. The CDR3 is CASSHWTSGSGEQFF. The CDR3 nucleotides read TGTGCCAGCAGTCACTGGACTAGCGGGTCCGGTGAGCAGTTCTTC.

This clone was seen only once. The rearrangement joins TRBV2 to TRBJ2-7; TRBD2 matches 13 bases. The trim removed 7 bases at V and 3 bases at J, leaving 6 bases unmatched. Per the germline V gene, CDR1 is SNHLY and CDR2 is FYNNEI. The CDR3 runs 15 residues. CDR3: CASNGLAGDLYEQYF. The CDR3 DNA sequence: TGTGCCAGCAACGGACTAGCGGGGGACCTCTACGAGCAGTACTTC.

The chain's CDR3 is CASSLRDTGGYEQYF. DNA for the CDR3: TGTGCCAGCAGCTTAAGGGACACCGGCGGCTACGAGCAGTACTTC. The chain is built from TRBV7-9 and TRBJ2-7; D might be TRBD1 (6 bases). CDR3 length: 15 residues. V lost 2 bases and J lost 3, with 14 bases in between. Germline lookup yields CDR1 SEHNR and CDR2 FQNEAQ (reference sequence).

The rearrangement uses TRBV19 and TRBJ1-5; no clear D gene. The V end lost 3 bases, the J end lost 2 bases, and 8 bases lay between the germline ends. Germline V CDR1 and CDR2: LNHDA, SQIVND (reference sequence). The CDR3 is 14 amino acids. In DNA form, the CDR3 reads TGTGCCAGTAGTATGAACACCGGCAATCAGCCCCAGCATTTT. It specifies CASSMNTGNQPQHF.

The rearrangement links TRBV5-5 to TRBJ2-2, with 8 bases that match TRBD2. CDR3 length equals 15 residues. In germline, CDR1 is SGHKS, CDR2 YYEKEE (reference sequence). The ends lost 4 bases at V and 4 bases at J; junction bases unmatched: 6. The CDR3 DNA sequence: TGTGCCAGCAGCCCGCGGGGGGTAGGCACCGGGGAGCTGTTTTTT. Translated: CASSPRGVGTGELFF.

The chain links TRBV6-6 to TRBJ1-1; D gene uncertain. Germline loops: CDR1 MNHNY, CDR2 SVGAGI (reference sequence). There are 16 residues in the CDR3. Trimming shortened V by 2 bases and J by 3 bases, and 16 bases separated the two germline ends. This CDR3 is CASSYRRLRADTEAFF. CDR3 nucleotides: TGTGCCAGCAGTTACCGGAGGCTCCGAGCGGACACTGAAGCTTTCTTT.

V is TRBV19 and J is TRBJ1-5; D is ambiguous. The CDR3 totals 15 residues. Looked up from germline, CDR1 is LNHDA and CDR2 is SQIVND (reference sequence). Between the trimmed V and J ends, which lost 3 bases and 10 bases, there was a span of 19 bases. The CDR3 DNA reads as TGTGCCAGTAGTATCTCAGACTCCCTTTTAACCCCCCAGCATTTT. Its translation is CASSISDSLLTPQHF.

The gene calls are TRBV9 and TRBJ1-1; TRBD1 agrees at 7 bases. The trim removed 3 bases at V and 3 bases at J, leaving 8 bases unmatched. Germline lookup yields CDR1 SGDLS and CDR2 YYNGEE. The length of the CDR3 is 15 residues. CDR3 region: CASSAVRGHDTEAFF. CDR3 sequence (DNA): TGTGCCAGCAGCGCCGTAAGGGGGCATGACACTGAAGCTTTCTTT.